These 32 T cell receptor beta chains were all obtained from the same sample, sequenced in a study of CD8+CD57+ T cells in acquired aplastic anemia. Genomic DNA, the template, was used for profiling of the TCR beta VDJ and CDR3. TCRdb reprocessed the reads with MiXCR, giving one entry per CDR3 protein. Of 150,000 to 200,000 distinct CDR3 sequences listed, 45% to 55% are singletons. In patients chosen for sequencing, flow cytometry had shown CD8+CD57+ cell expansion. Material for sequencing was sorted CD4+, CD8+, or CD8+CD57+ T cells (not recorded which) from PBMCs. The receptors stem from a human donor with aplastic anemia.

This clonotype was recorded at least ten times. The rearrangement uses TRBV10-3 and TRBJ1-2, with TRBD1 identical over 9 bases. The CDR3 has 14 amino acids. With 3 bases clipped from V and 6 bases from J, the junction kept 5 bases outside the gene matches. Germline lookup yields CDR1 ENHRY and CDR2 SYGVKD. CDR3 nucleotides: TGTGCCATCAGTGATGGGGACAGGGTAAATGGCTACACCTTC. It encodes CAISDGDRVNGYTF.

V gene TRBV12-3 or TRBV12-4 combines with J gene TRBJ2-3; 9 bases fit TRBD2. V shed 6 bases, J shed 5 bases, and the junction held 9 bases outside the gene matches. CDR3 length: 15 residues. CDR3 protein: CASRLGPAGGDTQYF. In DNA, the CDR3 is TGTGCCAGCAGGCTGGGACCAGCGGGGGGAGATACGCAGTATTTT.

The V and J genes are TRBV19 and TRBJ2-3; D possibly corresponds to TRBD1 (6 bases). Between the trimmed V and J ends, which lost 9 bases and 5 bases, there was a span of 18 bases. The CDR3 extends over 14 amino acids. Looked up from germline, CDR1 is LNHDA and CDR2 is SQIVND (reference sequence). This CDR3 is CASATPGERDTQYF. The CDR3 region has the DNA TGTGCCAGCGCGACGCCAGGGGAGCGAGATACGCAGTATTTT.

The chain joins TRBV4-3 to TRBJ1-1; 12 bases match TRBD1. The CDR3 length is 16 residues. Per the germline V gene, CDR1 is LGHNA and CDR2 is YSLEER. The trim removed 0 bases at V and 1 base at J, leaving 0 bases unmatched. The CDR3 DNA follows: TGCGCCAGCAGCCAAGAGGGACAGGGGGCGAACACTGAAGCTTTCTTT. It codes for CASSQEGQGANTEAFF.

As DNA, the CDR3 is TGTGCCAGCAGTTTATATGGACAGGGCGGTTTTAGCTACACCTTC. As protein: CASSLYGQGGFSYTF. The chain has TRBV27 and TRBJ1-2, with 8 bases identical to TRBD1. Germline assignment: CDR1 MNHEY and CDR2 SMNVEV (reference sequence). V shed 1 base, J shed 9 bases, and the junction held 10 bases outside the gene matches. The CDR3 consists of 15 residues.

There are a few counts of this clonotype. The chain joins TRBV19 to TRBJ2-2; TRBD2 might be the D (5 bases). Trimming removed 1 base at V and 5 bases at J, with 8 bases between. The CDR3 consists of 14 residues. Germline CDR1 LNHDA, CDR2 SQIVND (reference sequence). The DNA of the CDR3 is TGTGCCAGTAGTATAGTCGGGATTACCGGGGAGCTGTTTTTT. The encoded protein is CASSIVGITGELFF.

As to this clonotype: An end of the junction does not agree with germline; a read error may underlie this. The chain couples TRBV19 to TRBJ2-7, with D unclear. CDR1 and CDR2 from the germline V gene are LNHDA and SQIVND (reference sequence). There are 13 residues in the CDR3. The DNA of the CDR3 is TGTGCCAGTAGTTTAGATACCCATTACGAGCAGTACTTC. Translated, it gives CASSLDTHYEQYF.

Many counts were recorded for this clonotype. Here the CDR3 DNA reads TGTGCCAGCAGTTACCGCCAGGGCGAGCAGTACTTC. Translating it yields CASSYRQGEQYF. The chain carries TRBV6-5 and TRBJ2-7; the D gene is possibly TRBD1 (5 bases). This CDR3 is 12 amino acids long. From germline, CDR1 is MNHEY and CDR2 SVGAGI. V was pared by 2 bases and J by 6 bases, with 8 bases between.

This clonotype was detected ten times or more. The chain uses TRBV5-1 and TRBJ2-2, with TRBD1 identical over 9 bases. Germline CDR1 SGHRS, CDR2 YFSETQ. This CDR3 is built from 17 residues. After removal of 0 bases from V and 4 bases from J, the junction contained 7 bases not matched to a gene. The CDR3 coding sequence is TGCGCCAGCAGCTTGGCGGGACAGGGCTTGAGCACCGGGGAGCTGTTTTTT. Its translation is CASSLAGQGLSTGELFF.

The J gene is TRBJ2-5, the V gene TRBV20-1; D may match TRBD1 or TRBD2 (6 bases each). There are 17 residues in the CDR3. Germline V CDR1 and CDR2: DFQATT, SNEGSKA (reference sequence). V was clipped by 0 bases and J by 3 bases, with 20 bases between them. The CDR3: CSAREEFTGAREETQYF. The CDR3 coding sequence is TGCAGTGCTAGAGAGGAATTCACGGGGGCGAGGGAAGAGACCCAGTACTTC.

The chain recombines TRBV11-2 with TRBJ2-3, with 8 bases fitting TRBD1. Germline V gene lookup returns CDR1 SGHAT and CDR2 FQNNGV. With V trimmed by 1 base and J by 2 bases, 5 bases remained unmatched. This CDR3 spans 16 amino acids. CDR3: CASSLGTGPDTDTQYF. DNA of the CDR3: TGTGCCAGCAGCTTAGGGACAGGGCCCGACACAGATACGCAGTATTTT.

The sample holds many counts of this clonotype. The chain combines TRBV5-1 with TRBJ1-1, with D maybe TRBD1 (6 bases). This CDR3 has 14 residues. From germline, CDR1 is SGHRS and CDR2 YFSETQ. V lost 3 bases, J lost 5 bases, and 14 bases lay in between. CDR3 bases: TGCGCCAGCAGCTCTACAGGGACGAGTACTGAAGCTTTCTTT. Amino acids: CASSSTGTSTEAFF.

The CDR3 DNA reads as TGTGCCAGCAGTGACGTTGATTCACCCCTCCACTTT. Translated, it gives CASSDVDSPLHF. V is TRBV2 and J is TRBJ1-6; no clear D. The CDR3 totals 12 residues. V lost 3 bases to trimming and J lost 8 bases, with 5 bases between them. Germline lookup yields CDR1 SNHLY and CDR2 FYNNEI.

The chain employs TRBV24-1 and TRBJ2-1; TRBD2 matches 9 bases. V shed 7 bases, J shed 9 bases, and the junction held 9 bases outside the gene matches. The CDR3 covers 14 residues. Germline values: CDR1 KGHDR, CDR2 SFDVKD. The CDR3 DNA sequence: TGTGCCACCAGGGGCGCGGGAGGGCCTGGTGAGCAGTTCTTC. Translation gives CATRGAGGPGEQFF.

This clonotype was picked up a small number of times. J is TRBJ1-2 and V is TRBV10-3, with 9 bases identical to TRBD1. The trim removed 8 bases at V and 4 bases at J, leaving 5 bases unmatched. CDR3 size: 13 residues. Looked up from germline, CDR1 is ENHRY and CDR2 is SYGVKD. This CDR3 reads CAIPRTGAYGYTF. The CDR3 DNA reads TGTGCCATCCCGAGGACAGGGGCCTATGGCTACACCTTC.

The rearrangement joins TRBV4-2 to TRBJ1-6, with no clear D. Between the trimmed V and J ends, which lost 0 bases and 7 bases, there was a span of 7 bases. The germline gives CDR1 LGHNA, CDR2 YNFKEQ. This CDR3 has 14 amino acids. The CDR3 sequence is CASSQDGRNSPLHF. The CDR3 DNA sequence: TGTGCCAGCAGCCAAGACGGACGGAATTCACCCCTCCACTTT.

The rearrangement uses TRBV24-1 and TRBJ2-2; TRBD1 matches 9 bases. This CDR3 is built from 17 residues. Germline CDR1 reads KGHDR; CDR2 reads SFDVKD. V lost 6 bases and J lost 5; bases outside the gene matches: 12. CDR3 in amino acids: CATSSGQGPLGTGELFF. The DNA of the CDR3 is TGTGCCACCAGTTCGGGACAGGGACCTCTTGGGACCGGGGAGCTGTTTTTT.

This clonotype has a count of ten or more. This chain joins TRBV5-6 and TRBJ1-2; 8 bases are shared with TRBD1. V shed 6 bases and J 3 bases; nucleotides not matched to a gene: 7. This CDR3 has 14 amino acids. Per the germline V gene, CDR1 is SGHDT and CDR2 is YYEEEE. As DNA, the CDR3 is TGTGCCAGCACCACAGGGGGGGGGTACTATGGCTACACCTTC. Translating gives CASTTGGGYYGYTF.

This clonotype was seen at least ten times. The J gene is TRBJ2-7, the V gene TRBV3-1; D ambiguous. This CDR3 has 13 amino acids. V lost 6 bases, J lost 2 bases, and 11 bases lay in between. Germline CDR1 LGHDT, CDR2 YNNKEL (reference sequence). The CDR3 nucleotides read TGTGCCAGCAGTATCGGATCCCCCTACGAGCAGTACTTC. Encoded protein: CASSIGSPYEQYF.

Notes on this clonotype: Sequence at one end of the junction differs from germline and may be a read error. The V gene is TRBV7-3, the J gene TRBJ2-7; weak D call: TRBD1 (5 bases). Germline CDR1 is SGHTA and CDR2 is FQGTGA. CDR3 length equals 13 residues. The CDR3: CASSKVGVYEQYF. CDR3 DNA sequence: TGCGCCAGCAGTAAAGTAGGGGTATACGAGCAGTACTTC.

This clonotype came up many times. The chain uses TRBV20-1 and TRBJ2-5, with a weak D call TRBD2 (7 bases). Trimming stripped 0 bases from V and 5 bases from J, with 13 bases between. Germline loops: CDR1 DFQATT, CDR2 SNEGSKA (reference sequence). The CDR3 runs to 14 residues. DNA for the CDR3: TGCAGTGCTAGAGAGGGGGGGGCGATGGAGACCCAGTACTTC. Its protein is CSAREGGAMETQYF.

The V call is TRBV2, the J call TRBJ2-7; 12 bases agree with TRBD1. V gave up 10 bases and J gave up 6 bases; unmatched junction bases: 10. This CDR3 has 14 residues. Germline-derived CDR1 and CDR2 are SNHLY and FYNNEI. This CDR3 reads CAKDRGQGASEQYF. The DNA for the CDR3 is TGTGCCAAAGATAGGGGACAGGGGGCGAGCGAGCAGTACTTC.

The V gene is TRBV12-3 or TRBV12-4, the J gene TRBJ2-6; no clear D gene. This CDR3 has 13 amino acids. V was clipped by 3 bases and J by 4 bases, with 4 bases between them. As DNA, the CDR3 is TGTGCCAGCAGTTTCAAGGGGGCCAACGTCCTGACTTTC. It encodes CASSFKGANVLTF.

This sequence joins TRBV2 and TRBJ2-1; a possible D gene is TRBD2 (5 bases). Trimming took off 1 base at V and 9 bases at J, with 13 bases between the two ends. The V gene's germline CDR1 is SNHLY and CDR2 FYNNEI. This CDR3 region has 14 residues. This CDR3 is CASSEGASFGEQFF. Here the CDR3 DNA reads TGTGCCAGCAGTGAAGGGGCTAGCTTCGGTGAGCAGTTCTTC.

This clonotype was seen many times. The rearrangement joins TRBV5-1 to TRBJ2-1, with D possibly TRBD1 on 6 matching bases. Trimming removed 6 bases from V and 5 bases from J, with 18 bases in between. This CDR3 has 15 amino acids. Germline V gene sequence: CDR1 SGHRS, CDR2 YFSETQ. CDR3 nucleotides: TGCGCCAGCACCGAGGCCCAGGGGATACACAATGAGCAGTTCTTC. Encoded protein: CASTEAQGIHNEQFF.

Worth noting for this clonotype: A read error may account for a junction end that differs from germline. The chain joins TRBV15 to TRBJ2-5, with 7 bases matching TRBD2. The CDR3 totals 15 residues. Germline lookup yields CDR1 LNHNV and CDR2 YYDKDF (reference sequence). The CDR3 loop is CVTSRSTSRSETQYF. The CDR3 DNA is TGTGTCACCAGCAGATCGACTAGCCGTTCAGAGACCCAGTACTTC.

This clonotype came up many times. The V call is TRBV19, the J call TRBJ1-5; 7 nucleotides match TRBD1. V lost 5 bases to trimming and J lost 7 bases; unmatched junction nucleotides: 11. The CDR3 runs 15 residues. Germline values: CDR1 LNHDA, CDR2 SQIVND (reference sequence). The CDR3 nucleotides are TGTGCCAGTAGTGCCCCTAAGGGGGCGGAACAGCCCCAGCATTTT. This codes for CASSAPKGAEQPQHF.

This clonotype has ten or more counts. V usage is TRBV19 and J usage is TRBJ2-3; the D call may be TRBD1 or TRBD2 (7 bases each). Germline CDR1 LNHDA, CDR2 SQIVND (reference sequence). V was pared by 7 bases and J by 0 bases, with 17 bases between. There are 16 residues in the CDR3. DNA of the CDR3: TGTGCCAGTACCCCAGGGGGGGCCTTAAGCACAGATACGCAGTATTTT. Amino acids: CASTPGGALSTDTQYF.

A word on this clonotype: A read error is possible here, since a much larger clone lies one base away. The V call is TRBV20-1, the J call TRBJ2-1, with TRBD2 matching 12 bases. V was clipped by 6 bases and J by 1 base; unmatched bases: 10. CDR1 and CDR2 from the germline V gene are DFQATT and SNEGSKA (reference sequence). This CDR3 is built from 17 residues. The CDR3 nucleotides read TGCAGTGCCCCGGGAACTAGCGGGGGGAGGTCCTACAATGAGCAGTTCTTC. It encodes CSAPGTSGGRSYNEQFF.

This chain links TRBV11-1 with TRBJ2-3; 8 bases map to TRBD2. The CDR3 spans 16 residues. Germline trimming cut 5 bases from V and 1 base from J; bases unmatched to any gene: 8. Germline CDR1 reads SGHAT; CDR2 reads FQDESV (reference sequence). For the CDR3, the DNA is TGTGCCAGCAGCCCTTCCGGGGGGGCGGGCACAGATACGCAGTATTTT. It codes for CASSPSGGAGTDTQYF.

This clonotype turned up a few times. The V and J genes are TRBV7-9 and TRBJ2-7; 9 bases align to TRBD1. Germline V gene data show CDR1 as SEHNR and CDR2 as FQNEAQ (reference sequence). Unmatched junction bases numbered 7, after V lost 5 bases and J lost 5 bases. CDR3 length: 14 amino acids. The CDR3 protein is CASSLRDRADEQYF. DNA for the CDR3: TGTGCCAGCAGCCTCCGGGACAGGGCCGACGAGCAGTACTTC.

Details on this clonotype: One junction end disagrees with the germline gene, perhaps due to a read error. The chain combines TRBV5-4 with TRBJ1-6; D is unresolved. Germline lookup yields CDR1 SGHNT and CDR2 YYREEE (reference sequence). This CDR3 is 8 amino acids long. CDR3 bases: TGTGCCAGCAGCTTGGACGGCTTC. Encoded protein: CASSLDGF.